This TCR beta chain is from a study of vaccination and CD4 T cells after COVID-19. This CDR3 contains 11 residues. Germline assignment: CDR1 DFQATT and CDR2 SNEGSKA (reference sequence). V was pared by 7 bases and J by 6 bases, with 10 bases between. A remark on this clonotype: Its antigen is unidentified.

Treatment described: 10-day PBMC culture with coronavirus spike peptide pools or control peptides (ViraFEST assay). CD4+ T lymphocytes from the unexposed donor were collected before the COVID-19 pandemic (2011-2018). Scientists ran DNA taken from cultured CD4+ T cells through the Oncomine TCR Beta short-read assay for sequencing. Investigators obtained genomic DNA by extraction from cultured CD4+ T cells. TCRdb analysed the PCR reads with MiXCR anew, one entry per CDR3 protein. Of just under 10,000 distinct CDR3 sequences listed, 30% to 35% are singletons. Input material: CD4+ T cells from blood, cultured in vitro. The rearrangement links TRBV20-1 to TRBJ2-1; D is tentatively TRBD1 or TRBD2 (5 bases each). This clonotype was sampled from a human donor in good health. The CDR3 reads CSVGTPNEQFF. The CDR3 DNA is TGCAGTGTCGGGACGCCCAATGAGCAGTTCTTC.